This T cell receptor beta chain was documented in a study of T cells after yellow fever vaccination. TCR cDNA was made by 5'RACE template switching, adding a universal primer site and UMIs. TCRdb reanalysed the 5' RACE reads using MiXCR and keeps one entry per CDR3 protein. Counted here are around 310,000 distinct CDR3 sequences, 3% to 4.5% occurring once; the ten biggest clones make up around 24%. The study's findings and limits: A limited proportion of clonotypes was detected within both the CD4 and CD8 compartments.

From germline, CDR1 is DFQATT and CDR2 SNEGSKA (reference sequence). The J segment lost 8 bases and the V segment lost 3 bases, leaving 9 bases of the junction unmatched. This CDR3 region has 13 residues. About this clonotype: Its antigen is unknown.

The specimen comprised PBMCs, sampled on the day of the yellow fever booster vaccination. The TCR comes from a young man who received the YFV17D yellow fever vaccine. The chain uses TRBV20-1 and TRBJ2-5; 7 positions match TRBD1. CDR3 coding DNA: TGCAGTGCTAGTCGCCCCCCAGGGGGTACCCAGTACTTC. Encoded protein: CSASRPPGGTQYF.